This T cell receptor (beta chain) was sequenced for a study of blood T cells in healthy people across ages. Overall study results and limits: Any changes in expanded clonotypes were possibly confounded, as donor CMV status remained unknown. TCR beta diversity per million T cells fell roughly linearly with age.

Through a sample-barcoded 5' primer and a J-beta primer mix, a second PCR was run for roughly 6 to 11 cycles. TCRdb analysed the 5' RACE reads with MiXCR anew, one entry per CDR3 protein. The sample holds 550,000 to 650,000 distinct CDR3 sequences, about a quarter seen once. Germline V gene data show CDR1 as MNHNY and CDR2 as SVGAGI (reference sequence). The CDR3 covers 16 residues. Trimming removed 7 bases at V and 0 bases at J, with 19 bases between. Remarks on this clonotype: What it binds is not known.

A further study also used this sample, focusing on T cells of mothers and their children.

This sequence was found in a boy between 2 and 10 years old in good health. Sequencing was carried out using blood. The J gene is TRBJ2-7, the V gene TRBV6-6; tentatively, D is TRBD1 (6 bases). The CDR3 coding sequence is TGTGCCAGCACCGGACAGTTACTACCAAACTCCTACGAGCAGTACTTC. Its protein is CASTGQLLPNSYEQYF.